The T cell receptor (beta chain) under discussion was sequenced for a study of human T cells and chemical hapten exposure. The time point is: pre-sensitization, week 0. Treatment given: therapeutic diphenylcyclopropenone sensitization with weekly scalp DPC. V dropped 0 bases and J dropped 4 bases, with 10 bases sitting between them. The CDR3 has 15 amino acids. Germline lookup yields CDR1 SNHLY and CDR2 FYNNEI. Study results and limitations: The number of TCRs above 1 in 1000 frequency did not change after DPC sensitization.

Authors' methods: Samples had a median of about 95,000 TCRs, ranging roughly 23,224 to 690,600. TCRdb independently ran MiXCR on the RACE reads; one entry per CDR3 protein. TCRdb's processing, not the authors' own work, is the source of the V and J calls. Altogether around 300,000 distinct CDR3 sequences are present, approximately 7.5% being singletons, with the ten largest covering roughly 1.2%. Comments on this clonotype: Its specificity is unknown.

The sequenced sample was whole blood, obtained in connection with sensitization to the hapten diphenylcyclopropenone (DPC). The V call is TRBV2, the J call TRBJ1-5, with no clear D. The receptor was isolated from a man aged 18 to 35 with alopecia areata. Some clones in this sample may be carry-over from other donors' samples. The CDR3 spells CASSEAMGRNQPQHF. In nucleotides, the CDR3 is TGTGCCAGCAGTGAAGCCATGGGCAGAAATCAGCCCCAGCATTTT.